This T cell receptor beta chain was retrieved from a study of cytomegalovirus exposure and HLA in healthy donors. The study, taken as a whole, reports: For presence/absence analyses, sequencing depth was assumed to be roughly uniform across donors. The authors judged a highly shared variant cluster likely a sequencing artifact.

About this clone itself: Its antigen remains unknown.

The PCR had 60 Vbeta and 13 Jbeta primers. Sequencing was performed with immunoSEQ multiplex PCR; in TCRdb, only in-frame clones are kept and a portion is missing. The top ten hold 3% to 4.5% of the sample, which has under 250,000 clones, 60% to 80% seen once. Trimming cost V 7 bases and J 4 bases, with 10 bases left between them. There are 12 residues in the CDR3. Per the germline V gene, CDR1 is MNHEY and CDR2 is SVGAGI. The specimen was PBMCs. The V call is TRBV6-5, the J call TRBJ1-2, with D perhaps TRBD1 (5 bases). The TCR sequence derives from a male donor in good health and CMV-seronegative. CDR3 in amino acids: CASKGLIYGYTF. The CDR3 DNA is TGTGCCAGCAAGGGACTTATCTATGGCTACACCTTC.